This T cell receptor (beta chain) originates from a study of blood T cells in healthy people across ages. Points on this clonotype: Antigen specificity is unknown.

General study points: Expanded clonotype changes were possibly confounded by unknown donor CMV status. TCR beta diversity per million T cells fell roughly linearly with age.

Individuals who donated were healthy Caucasians from Russia aged about 6 to 100. It was with a sample-barcoded 5' primer and a J-beta primer mix that a second PCR of about 6 to 12 cycles was run. TCRdb re-derived calls from the 5' RACE reads in MiXCR, one entry per CDR3 protein. This sample carries 650,000 to 800,000 distinct CDR3 sequences, around two fifths of them seen once, and the ten largest clones take about 19%. This CDR3 has 11 amino acids. Looked up from germline, CDR1 is SGHAT and CDR2 is FQDESV (reference sequence). V was cut by 5 bases and J by 15 bases, with 14 bases left in between. What was sequenced was blood. This receptor was identified in a man in his 60s in good health. V usage is TRBV11-1 and J usage is TRBJ2-1, with D perhaps TRBD2 (6 bases). CDR3 protein: CASSAPTRSFF. CDR3 DNA sequence: TGTGCCAGCAGCGCTCCGACTAGATCGTTCTTC.